The present T cell receptor beta chain was sequenced within a study of blood T cell repertoires in COVID-19. CDR1 and CDR2 (germline): LNHDA, SQIVND (reference sequence). The V end was cut by 10 bases, the J end by 11 bases, with 20 bases between. CDR3 length: 13 amino acids. Using immunoSEQ multiplex PCR, the repertoire was profiled, and TCRdb retains in-frame clones only, with some absent. The sample records approximately 250,000 clones, about 88% being singletons. This TCR derives from a young man with acute COVID-19. The chain has TRBV19 and TRBJ1-4, with D perhaps TRBD1 (6 bases). Sequencing was performed on PBMCs or T cells enriched from blood (not recorded which). In nucleotides, the CDR3 is TGTGCCACCTCAGTACAGGGCCGTGAGAAACTGTTTTTT. Its protein is CATSVQGREKLFF.